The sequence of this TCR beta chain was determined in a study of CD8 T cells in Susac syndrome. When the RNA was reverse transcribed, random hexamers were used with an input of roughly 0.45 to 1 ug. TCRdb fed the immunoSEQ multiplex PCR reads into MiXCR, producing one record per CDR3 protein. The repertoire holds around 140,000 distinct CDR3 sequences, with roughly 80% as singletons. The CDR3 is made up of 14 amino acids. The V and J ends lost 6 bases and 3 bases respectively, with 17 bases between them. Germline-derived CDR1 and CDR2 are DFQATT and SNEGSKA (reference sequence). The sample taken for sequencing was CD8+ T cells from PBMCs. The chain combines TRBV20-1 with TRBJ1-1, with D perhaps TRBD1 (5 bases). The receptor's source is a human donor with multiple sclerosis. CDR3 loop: CSATDSGGHTEAFF. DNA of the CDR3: TGCAGTGCAACCGACAGTGGAGGACACACTGAAGCTTTCTTT.